This TCR beta chain was found in a study of blood T cell repertoires in COVID-19. The repertoire was sequenced with immunoSEQ multiplex PCR; TCRdb's copy has only in-frame clones and lacks some. The sample consists of approximately 160,000 clones, about 81% of them appearing once. Sequencing was performed on peripheral blood. This clonotype was sampled from a human donor in a cohort sampled during active COVID-19.

Here the CDR3 DNA reads TGTGCCAGCAGTGGGACAGGGGCATTTAACTATGGCTACACCTTC. Translated, it gives CASSGTGAFNYGYTF. The chain uses TRBV6-6 and TRBJ1-2, with 10 nucleotides matching TRBD1. The CDR3 is 15 residues long. The germline V gene encodes CDR1 MNHNY and CDR2 SVGAGI (reference sequence). J lost 1 base, V lost 5 bases, and 4 bases had no gene match.